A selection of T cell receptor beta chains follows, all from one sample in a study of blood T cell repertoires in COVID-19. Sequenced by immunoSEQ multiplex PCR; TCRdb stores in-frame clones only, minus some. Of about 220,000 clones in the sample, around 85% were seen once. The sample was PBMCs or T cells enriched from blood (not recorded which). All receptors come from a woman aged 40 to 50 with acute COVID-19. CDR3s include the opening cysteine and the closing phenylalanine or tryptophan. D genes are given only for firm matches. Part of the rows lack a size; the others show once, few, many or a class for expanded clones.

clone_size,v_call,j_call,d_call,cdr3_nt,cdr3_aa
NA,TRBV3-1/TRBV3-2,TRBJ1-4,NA,TGTGCCAGCAGCGTATATAATGAAAAACTGTTTTTT,CASSVYNEKLFF
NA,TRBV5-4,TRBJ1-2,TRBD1,TGTGCCAGCAGCTTGGAGGACAGGGACGGCTACACCTTC,CASSLEDRDGYTF
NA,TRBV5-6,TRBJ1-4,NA,TGTGCCAGCAGCCCCTCGGGTCGCGGTAGGGGAAATGAAAAACTGTTTTTT,CASSPSGRGRGNEKLFF
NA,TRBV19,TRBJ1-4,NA,TGTGCCAGTAGTATAGGTCAGGCTGCCAATGAAAAACTGTTTTTT,CASSIGQAANEKLFF
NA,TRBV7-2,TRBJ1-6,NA,TGTGCCAGCAGCTTAGGAGTTTCGGTTCGTTCACCCCTCCACTTT,CASSLGVSVRSPLHF
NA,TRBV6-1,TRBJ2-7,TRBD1,TGTGCCAGCAGTGAAGCGCCAGGGGGCTCCTACGAGCAGTACTTC,CASSEAPGGSYEQYF
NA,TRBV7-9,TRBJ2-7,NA,TGTGCCAGCAGCCCTACACAGTCCTACGAGCAGTACTTC,CASSPTQSYEQYF
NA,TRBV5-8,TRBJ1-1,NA,TGTGCCAGCAGCCGGCGGGGGAACACTGAAGCTTTCTTT,CASSRRGNTEAFF
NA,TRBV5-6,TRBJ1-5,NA,TGTGCCAGCAGCTTGGCCGGTGGTGGCAGGCTCCTTGATCAGCCCCAGCATTTT,CASSLAGGGRLLDQPQHF
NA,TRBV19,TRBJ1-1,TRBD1,TGTGCCAGCTCTACAGGGGGCTTGGCGACTGAAGCTTTCTTT,CASSTGGLATEAFF
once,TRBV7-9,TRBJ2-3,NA,TGTGCCAGCAGTACTAGAGCAGATACGCAGTATTTT,CASSTRADTQYF
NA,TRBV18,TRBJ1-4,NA,TGTGCCAGCTCACTAAGCTACGGACAAACAACTAATGAAAAACTGTTTTTT,CASSLSYGQTTNEKLFF
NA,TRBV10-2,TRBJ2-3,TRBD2,TGCGCCAGCAGCGGGGGGGCCTCTTCTACGCAGTATTTT,CASSGGASSTQYF
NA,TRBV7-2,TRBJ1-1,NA,TGTGCCAGCAGGTCAACTCGGGGGGGCACTGAAGCTTTCTTT,CASRSTRGGTEAFF
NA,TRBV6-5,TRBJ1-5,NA,TGTGCCAGCAGAAACCAGGGGAGCAACCAGCCCCAGCATTTT,CASRNQGSNQPQHF
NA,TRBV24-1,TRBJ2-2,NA,TGTGCCACCAGTGACTCAACACGGAACACCGGGGAGCTGTTTTTT,CATSDSTRNTGELFF
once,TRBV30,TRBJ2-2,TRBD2,TGTGCCTGGAGTCTAGAGTCAAATGCGGGGGGCCGTGTAGCCGGGGAGCTGTTTTTT,CAWSLESNAGGRVAGELFF
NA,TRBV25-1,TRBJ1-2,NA,TGTGCCAGCAGTGAATTAAGGGGGGGCTACACCTTC,CASSELRGGYTF
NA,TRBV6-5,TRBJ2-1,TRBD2,TGTGCCAGCAGTTACGGCGGGAGGGCCAACAATGAGCAGTTCTTC,CASSYGGRANNEQFF